These 14 T cell receptor beta chains came from one sample sequenced in a study of T cell clonality in common variable immunodeficiency. Sequencing was performed with immunoSEQ multiplex PCR; in TCRdb, only in-frame clones are kept and a portion is missing. This sample comprises 30,000 to 40,000 clones, none seen once only. The specimen was peripheral blood mononuclear cells. Source of these receptors: a person aged 18 to 75 in good health.

This clone was detected ten times or more. The sequenced CDR3 bases are TGTGCCAGCAGCTCGAACAGGGCAGCCAAAAACATT. It translates to CASSSNRAAKNI. The CDR3 in its entirety is CASSSNRAAKNIQYF. V is TRBV7-2 and J is TRBJ2-4; D may be TRBD1 (6 bases). Read sequence stops 3 residues before the CDR3 end, and the germline J gene provides the missing end. The germline gives CDR1 SGHTA, CDR2 FQGNSA. Trimming left V 4 bases short and J 0 bases short, with 10 bases between. This CDR3 has 15 residues.

The table lists this clone with many counts. The CDR3 end is not reached by the read, which stops 3 residues before it; the germline J gene fills it in. V gene TRBV5-1 combines with J gene TRBJ1-6, with 9 bases matching TRBD1. Germline-derived CDR1 and CDR2 are SGHRS and YFSETQ. This CDR3 has 15 residues. The ends lost 0 bases at V and 7 bases at J; junction bases unmatched: 2. The part of the CDR3 DNA that was read is TGCGCCAGCAGCTTGGCGGGGACAGGGAATTCACCC. As protein: CASSLAGTGNSP. The whole CDR3 region reads CASSLAGTGNSPLHF.

Many counts were recorded for this clone. The CDR3 here is CASSLGSQGSEKLFF. CDR3 DNA (partial): TGTGCCAGCAGTTTGGGGTCACAGGGGAGTGAAAAA. The chain links TRBV28 to TRBJ1-4, with 7 bases aligning to TRBD1. The missing CDR3 end, 3 residues past where the read stops, is filled in from the germline J gene. This CDR3 spans 15 amino acids. V lost 3 bases to trimming and J lost 7 bases; unmatched junction nucleotides: 8. Germline V gene lookup returns CDR1 MDHEN and CDR2 SYDVKM. Complete variable domain (other parts from reference TRBV28 and TRBJ1-4): DVKVTQSSRYLVKRTGEKVFLECVQDMDHENMFWYRQDPGLGLRLIYFSYDVKMKEKGDIPEGYSVSREKKERFSLILESASTNQTSMYLCASSLGSQGSEKLFFGSGTQLSVL.

At least ten counts were recorded for this clone. The CDR3 end falls 3 residues outside the read, so it is completed with the germline J gene. The sample holds other DNA sequences that translate to the same CDR3. The rearrangement links TRBV19 to TRBJ2-1; the match to TRBD2 covers 9 bases. V lost 3 bases and J lost 6; bases outside the gene matches: 6. CDR1 is LNHDA, CDR2 SQIVND, per germline (reference sequence). This CDR3 spans 15 amino acids. Here the CDR3 reads CASSILAGWGNEQFF. CDR3 DNA (partial): TGTGCCAGTAGTATCCTAGCGGGGTGGGGCAATGAG.

This clone showed up many times. CDR3 residues: CASSEEGGDRGYEQYF. CDR3 bases read: TGTGCCAGCAGTGAAGAGGGAGGGGACAGGGGATACGAG. The chain employs TRBV6-1 and TRBJ2-7; 10 bases are shared with TRBD1. The read falls 3 residues short of the CDR3 end, and the missing part is taken from the germline J gene. Germline V gene sequence: CDR1 MNHNS, CDR2 SASEGT. The CDR3 totals 16 residues. Trimming at V came to 1 base and at J to 4 bases, leaving 7 bases not matched to a gene.

The table lists this clone with many counts. With the read ending 3 residues before the CDR3 end, the germline J gene is used to fill in that end. This chain links TRBV20-1 with TRBJ2-4; 8 nucleotides match TRBD2. Germline CDR1 reads DFQATT; CDR2 reads SNEGSKA (reference sequence). The CDR3 has 13 residues. The ends lost 3 bases at V and 6 bases at J; junction bases unmatched: 4. The chain's CDR3 is CSARTSGRNIQYF. The CDR3 bases that were read are TGCAGTGCTAGGACCAGCGGGAGAAACATT.

This clone showed up just a few times. The CDR3 end is not reached by the read, which stops 3 residues before it; the germline J gene fills it in. V gene TRBV23-1 combines with J gene TRBJ2-5; tentative D call: TRBD1 (6 bases). TRBV23-1 is identified as an open reading frame with a role that is uncertain. This CDR3 has 22 amino acids. V lost 2 bases and J lost 2, with 33 bases in between. The sequenced CDR3 bases are TGCGCCAGCAGTCAAAGGCATTGCGGTCAGGGGTTTTTACGTGTGATTCAAGAGACC. Translation gives CASSQRHCGQGFLRVIQET. The full CDR3 reads CASSQRHCGQGFLRVIQETQYF.

Ten or more counts support this clone. Sequencing ends 3 residues short of the CDR3 end; the germline J gene provides the rest. The chain links TRBV7-9 to TRBJ1-6; D might be TRBD1 (5 bases). Germline V gene sequence: CDR1 SEHNR, CDR2 FQNEAQ (reference sequence). This CDR3 is built from 15 residues. V was trimmed by 3 bases and J by 7 bases, leaving 13 bases between them. The CDR3 spells CASSLYRDLNSPLHF. Incomplete CDR3 DNA: TGTGCCAGCAGCTTGTACCGGGACTTAAATTCACCC.

This clone was detected ten times or more. The CDR3 end falls 3 residues outside the read, so it is completed with the germline J gene. The chain has TRBV20-1 and TRBJ2-3; possible D gene TRBD1, 5 bases. CDR3 size: 14 residues. V was cut by 6 bases and J by 2 bases, with 15 bases left in between. Germline values: CDR1 DFQATT, CDR2 SNEGSKA (reference sequence). CDR3 loop: CSAFVTDNTDTQYF. CDR3 bases read: TGCAGTGCGTTCGTAACGGACAACACAGATACG.

The table lists this clone with many counts. Sequencing ends 3 residues short of the CDR3 end; the germline J gene provides the rest. The V and J genes are TRBV5-1 and TRBJ1-2; 9 nucleotides line up with TRBD1. This CDR3 is built from 13 residues. Trimming at V came to 4 bases and at J to 4 bases, leaving 2 bases not matched to a gene. CDR1 and CDR2 from the germline V gene are SGHRS and YFSETQ. The sequenced CDR3 bases are TGCGCCAGCAGCACAGGGGGCAGCTATGGC. Its translation is CASSTGGSYG. Given in full, the CDR3 is CASSTGGSYGYTF. Full variable domain (rest looked up from reference TRBV5-1 and TRBJ1-2): KAGVTQTPRYLIKTRGQQVTLSCSPISGHRSVSWYQQTPGQGLQFLFEYFSETQRNKGNFPGRFSGRQFSNSRSEMNVSTLELGDSALYLCASSTGGSYGYTFGSGTRLTVV.

At least ten counts were recorded for this clone. The read terminates 3 residues before the CDR3 end, so the remaining end is supplied by the germline J gene. The chain employs TRBV12-3 or TRBV12-4 and TRBJ2-2, with TRBD2 matching over 13 bases. The CDR3 loop spans 16 amino acids. The V gene end was trimmed by 5 bases and the J gene end by 6 bases; junction bases not matched to a gene: 6. The part of the CDR3 DNA that was read is TGTGCCAGCAGTCTACTAGCGGGAGGGTTCCCCGGGGAG. Amino acid sequence: CASSLLAGGFPGE. The CDR3 in full is CASSLLAGGFPGELFF.

This clone has ten or more counts. Coverage ceases 3 residues before the CDR3 finishes, and the germline J gene fills in the end. V usage is TRBV9 and J usage is TRBJ2-3; 10 nucleotides match TRBD1. V was clipped by 0 bases and J by 4 bases; unmatched bases: 5. Germline V lookup: CDR1 SGDLS, CDR2 YYNGEE. The CDR3 has 16 amino acids. The part of the CDR3 DNA that was read is TGTGCCAGCAGCGTAGAAGAGACAGGGGGCGCAGATACG. This encodes CASSVEETGGADT. The entire CDR3 is CASSVEETGGADTQYF.

This clone was observed many times. The sequence runs out 3 residues before the end of the CDR3; the remainder is reconstructed from the germline J gene. The rearrangement uses TRBV4-1 and TRBJ2-7, with D possibly TRBD2 on 6 matching bases. The CDR3 consists of 14 residues. Trimming took 6 bases from V and 5 from J, leaving 17 bases between them. From germline, CDR1 is MGHRA and CDR2 YSYEKL. The CDR3 spells CASSYLGGGNEQYF. The sequenced CDR3 bases are TGCGCCAGCAGTTACCTCGGGGGTGGTAACGAG.

This clone was seen many times. The read is 3 residues too short to cover the CDR3 end, so that end is filled in from the germline J gene. The chain employs TRBV19 and TRBJ1-3; D ambiguous. The V gene lost 0 bases and the J gene lost 0 bases, with 6 bases spanning the gap. From germline, CDR1 is LNHDA and CDR2 SQIVND (reference sequence). This CDR3 spans 15 amino acids. The CDR3 bases that were read are TGTGCCAGTAGTATAGACGACACCTCTGGAAACACC. This codes for CASSIDDTSGNT. The CDR3, in full, reads CASSIDDTSGNTIYF. Complete variable domain (other parts from reference TRBV19 and TRBJ1-3): DGGITQSPKYLFRKEGQNVTLSCEQNLNHDAMYWYRQDPGQGLRLIYYSQIVNDFQKGDIAEGYSVSREKKESFPLTVTSAQKNPTAFYLCASSIDDTSGNTIYFGEGSWLTVV.